These 31 T cell receptor beta chains were sequenced from one sample in a study of blood T cell repertoires in COVID-19. Profiling relied on immunoSEQ multiplex PCR, and the TCRdb table lists in-frame clones only, not all of them. Seen here are 80,000 to 95,000 clones, around 85% observed once, and the top ten hold about an eighth. Sequenced input: peripheral blood. These TCRs come from a human donor in a cohort sampled during active COVID-19.

This chain uses TRBV7-2 with TRBJ2-2; 8 positions match TRBD2. The germline V gene has CDR1 SGHTA and CDR2 FQGNSA. With V trimmed by 2 bases and J by 6 bases, 5 bases remained unmatched. The CDR3 contains 15 residues. CDR3 coding DNA: TGTGCCAGCAGCTTAATAGCGGGAAGGGCCGGGGAGCTGTTTTTT. Translating it yields CASSLIAGRAGELFF. Full variable domain (remainder filled in from reference TRBV7-2 and TRBJ2-2): GAGVSQSPSNKVTEKGKDVELRCDPISGHTALYWYRQSLGQGLEFLIYFQGNSAPDKSGLPSDRFSAERTGGSVSTLTIQRTQQEDSAVYLCASSLIAGRAGELFFGEGSRLTVL.

The chain is built from TRBV30 and TRBJ1-1; D may be TRBD1 (6 bases). V lost 8 bases, J lost 2 bases, and 12 bases lay in between. Germline values: CDR1 GTSNPN, CDR2 SVGIG (reference sequence). The CDR3 runs to 12 residues. The CDR3 reads CAGNRVNTEAFF. The CDR3 DNA reads TGTGCCGGAAACAGGGTAAACACTGAAGCTTTCTTT. Combining the CDR3 with reference TRBV30 and TRBJ1-1 gives the whole variable domain SQTIHQWPATLVQPVGSPLSLECTVEGTSNPNLYWYRQAAGRGLQLLFYSVGIGQISSEVPQNLSASRPQDRQFILSSKKLLLSDSGFYLCAGNRVNTEAFFGQGTRLTVV.

This clone was observed a few times. The V gene is TRBV28, the J gene TRBJ2-1; 15 bases match TRBD2. The germline gives CDR1 MDHEN, CDR2 SYDVKM. The CDR3 has 17 amino acids. V was clipped by 6 bases and J by 4 bases; unmatched bases: 7. CDR3 in amino acids: CASSRGTSGRYYNEQFF. DNA of the CDR3: TGTGCCAGCAGCCGGGGGACTAGCGGGAGGTATTACAATGAGCAGTTCTTC.

This clone has just one count. The chain carries TRBV19 and TRBJ1-5; D is possibly TRBD1 (6 bases). The CDR3 extends over 13 amino acids. CDR1 and CDR2 from the germline V gene are LNHDA and SQIVND (reference sequence). The ends were cut back, 0 bases at V and 9 bases at J, with 9 bases in the middle. CDR3 region: CASSIDRGGPQHF. In DNA form, the CDR3 reads TGTGCCAGTAGTATAGACCGAGGGGGGCCCCAGCATTTT.

The V gene is TRBV6-2 or TRBV6-3, the J gene TRBJ2-7; D is perhaps TRBD1 (6 bases). Germline values: CDR1 MNHEY, CDR2 SVGEGT. The V end was cut by 4 bases, the J end by 0 bases, with 10 bases between. The CDR3 spans 14 residues. CDR3 nucleotides: TGTGCCAGCAGTTGGGACATCTCCTCCTACGAGCAGTACTTC. Protein: CASSWDISSYEQYF.

The J gene is TRBJ2-7, the V gene TRBV7-2; TRBD2 might be the D (6 bases). Germline CDR1 is SGHTA and CDR2 is FQGNSA. The CDR3 is 15 residues long. The V gene lost 2 bases and the J gene lost 5 bases, with 16 bases spanning the gap. The CDR3 sequence is CASSLRTILGDEQYF. CDR3 nucleotides: TGTGCCAGCAGCTTACGGACTATTTTAGGAGACGAGCAGTACTTC.

This chain joins TRBV5-8 and TRBJ1-2; D ambiguous. V lost 0 bases and J 9 bases, leaving 12 bases between the germline ends. The CDR3 consists of 13 residues. Germline V CDR1 and CDR2: SGHTS, YDEGEE. CDR3 residues: CASSLDRRRSYTF. The CDR3 coding sequence is TGTGCCAGCAGCTTGGACAGAAGGCGTAGCTACACCTTC.

This chain joins TRBV4-1 and TRBJ1-1; D gene unclear. The CDR3 has 15 amino acids. V lost 1 base and J lost 1, with 10 bases in between. Germline CDR1 reads MGHRA; CDR2 reads YSYEKL. CDR3 bases: TGCGCCAGCAGCCAAGCGGCACAGCAGAACACTGAAGCTTTCTTT. It codes for CASSQAAQQNTEAFF.

The rearrangement uses TRBV6-1 and TRBJ2-1; 9 nucleotides line up with TRBD2. The CDR3 has 16 residues. V shed 1 base and J 2 bases; nucleotides not matched to a gene: 3. CDR1 and CDR2 (germline): MNHNS, SASEGT. CDR3 DNA: TGTGCCAGCAGTGAAGGGCGGGGGGGCACCTACAATGAGCAGTTCTTC. As protein: CASSEGRGGTYNEQFF.

V usage is TRBV5-1 and J usage is TRBJ1-4; D is perhaps TRBD1 (6 bases). The germline V gene encodes CDR1 SGHRS and CDR2 YFSETQ. The CDR3 totals 14 residues. Between the trimmed V and J ends, which lost 4 bases and 8 bases, there was a span of 15 bases. The CDR3 loop reads CASSAAQGPEKLFF. The CDR3 nucleotides are TGCGCCAGCAGCGCAGCACAGGGACCGGAAAAACTGTTTTTT.

This clone came up once. The rearrangement joins TRBV19 to TRBJ1-5, with D maybe TRBD1 (5 bases). V lost 3 bases to trimming and J lost 8 bases, with 20 bases between them. The CDR3 contains 16 residues. The germline V gene encodes CDR1 LNHDA and CDR2 SQIVND (reference sequence). The CDR3 protein is CASSMEGGADEKPQHF. Here the CDR3 DNA reads TGTGCCAGTAGTATGGAGGGAGGGGCAGATGAAAAGCCCCAGCATTTT.

For this clone: This may be a read error, as it is one base from a much larger clone. This sequence joins TRBV7-9 and TRBJ1-2; weak D call: TRBD1 (5 bases). The germline V and J ends were trimmed by 5 bases and 2 bases, with 9 bases remaining between them. There are 13 residues in the CDR3. The germline V gene has CDR1 SEHNR and CDR2 FQNEAQ (reference sequence). The CDR3 loop reads CASSMTENYGYTF. CDR3 DNA sequence: TGTGCCAGCAGCATGACAGAGAACTATGGCTACACCTTC. Combining the CDR3 with reference TRBV7-9 and TRBJ1-2 gives the whole variable domain DTGVSQNPRHKITKRGQNVTFRCDPISEHNRLYWYRQTLGQGPEFLTYFQNEAQLEKSRLLSDRFSAERPKGSFSTLEIQRTEQGDSAMYLCASSMTENYGYTFGSGTRLTVV.

This chain links TRBV19 with TRBJ2-3; possible D gene TRBD2, 5 bases. The CDR3 loop spans 16 amino acids. V lost 5 bases, J lost 6 bases, and 21 bases lay in between. CDR1 and CDR2 (germline): LNHDA, SQIVND (reference sequence). DNA for the CDR3: TGTGCCAGTAGTCCCACTAGTGGTTCCTCAGGTGATACGCAGTATTTT. Protein sequence: CASSPTSGSSGDTQYF.

The chain links TRBV6-7 to TRBJ1-2, with D possibly matching TRBD1 (6 bases). TRBV6-7 is sorted into the ORF group, with uncertain function. V lost 0 bases to trimming and J lost 0 bases, with 14 bases between them. The CDR3 extends over 17 amino acids. The CDR3 nucleotides are TGTGCCAGCAGTTACTCGATGGGACACCGAGCTAACTATGGCTACACCTTC. Translation gives CASSYSMGHRANYGYTF.

The chain links TRBV7-2 to TRBJ1-5, with 7 bases matching TRBD1. V shed 5 bases and J 5 bases; nucleotides not matched to a gene: 9. CDR1 and CDR2 from the germline V gene are SGHTA and FQGNSA. There are 15 residues in the CDR3. The CDR3 DNA is TGTGCCAGCAGCATCCGACAGGGCTATTATCAGCCCCAGCATTTT. Its translation is CASSIRQGYYQPQHF.

This chain joins TRBV10-3 and TRBJ1-1; 7 bases align to TRBD1. The V gene's germline CDR1 is ENHRY and CDR2 SYGVKD. J gave up 2 bases and V 6 bases, and 6 bases lay outside the gene matches. This CDR3 is 14 amino acids long. The CDR3 reads CAIRTGDSNTEAFF. The CDR3 region has the DNA TGTGCCATCAGAACAGGGGACTCAAACACTGAAGCTTTCTTT.

This clone was seen a handful of times. The rearrangement links TRBV6-5 to TRBJ1-6; D unresolved. The CDR3 is 16 residues long. V was pared by 0 bases and J by 10 bases, with 16 bases between. CDR1 MNHEY and CDR2 SVGAGI come from the germline V gene. The CDR3 here is CASSYSGSRSRSPLHF. CDR3 bases: TGTGCCAGCAGTTACTCAGGATCAAGGAGTAGGTCACCCCTCCACTTT.

This sequence joins TRBV25-1 and TRBJ1-2; D is unresolved. Germline CDR1 is MGHDK and CDR2 is SYGVNS. Trimming removed 10 bases at V and 0 bases at J, with 12 bases between. This CDR3 comprises 13 residues. The CDR3 is CATEAGANYGYTF. CDR3 nucleotide sequence: TGTGCCACGGAGGCCGGGGCTAACTATGGCTACACCTTC.

The CDR3 region is CASSLRGGYGYTF. The CDR3 DNA follows: TGTGCCAGCAGTCTGCGAGGTGGCTATGGCTACACCTTC. The chain uses TRBV6-2 or TRBV6-3 and TRBJ1-2, with D uncertain. Trimming cost V 5 bases and J 4 bases, with 11 bases left between them. The V gene's germline CDR1 is MNHEY and CDR2 SVGEGT. The CDR3 loop spans 13 amino acids.

The DNA of the CDR3 is TGTGCCAGCAGACGCCTGACAGGGGGCATCTACAATGAGCAGTTCTTC. Residues: CASRRLTGGIYNEQFF. V is TRBV5-6 and J is TRBJ2-1; 10 nucleotides line up with TRBD1. The germline V gene encodes CDR1 SGHDT and CDR2 YYEEEE. This CDR3 has 16 amino acids. V lost 5 bases and J lost 3; bases outside the gene matches: 8.

This clone has only one observation. The chain is built from TRBV23-1 and TRBJ1-1; perhaps TRBD1 as D (5 bases). Being an ORF, TRBV23-1 has a function that is uncertain. This CDR3 region has 18 residues. Trimming took off 0 bases at V and 8 bases at J, with 25 bases between the two ends. As DNA, the CDR3 is TGCGCCAGCAGTCAATCGTATGGTGCGGGACCACTAATGAGGGAAGCTTTCTTT. Translating it yields CASSQSYGAGPLMREAFF.

This clone was seen more than once but under ten times. The chain uses TRBV7-2 and TRBJ2-5; TRBD2 matches 11 bases. Germline V gene sequence: CDR1 SGHTA, CDR2 FQGNSA. Trimming took 5 bases from V and 5 from J; bases not matched to a gene: 7. CDR3 length equals 15 residues. The CDR3 protein is CASSRVSGRDETQYF. In nucleotides, the CDR3 is TGTGCCAGCAGCCGTGTTAGCGGGAGGGATGAGACCCAGTACTTC.

The V gene is TRBV19, the J gene TRBJ1-2, with TRBD1 identical over 9 bases. CDR1 is LNHDA, CDR2 SQIVND, per germline (reference sequence). This CDR3 has 15 amino acids. Trimming cost V 7 bases and J 8 bases; bases outside gene matches: 14. DNA for the CDR3: TGTGCCAGTACCCCTATTTCTAACAGGGGGCACGGCTACACCTTC. Translating gives CASTPISNRGHGYTF.

The chain combines TRBV11-2 with TRBJ2-1; D is undetermined. The V gene's germline CDR1 is SGHAT and CDR2 FQNNGV. The CDR3 extends over 17 amino acids. Trimming took 5 bases from V and 1 from J, leaving 18 bases between them. CDR3 region: CASSALSVGVSYNEQFF. In DNA form, the CDR3 reads TGTGCCAGCAGCGCTCTGAGTGTAGGAGTGTCCTACAATGAGCAGTTCTTC.

The V call is TRBV27, the J call TRBJ2-1, with 9 positions matching TRBD2. V lost 5 bases and J lost 5; bases outside the gene matches: 4. CDR1 is MNHEY, CDR2 SMNVEV, per germline (reference sequence). This CDR3 is built from 14 residues. This CDR3 is CASSPLAGNNEQFF. The DNA of the CDR3 is TGTGCCAGCAGTCCCCTAGCGGGGAACAATGAGCAGTTCTTC.

This chain connects TRBV10-3 to TRBJ1-5; D is unresolved. The germline CDR1 and CDR2 sequences are ENHRY and SYGVKD. V lost 8 bases and J lost 0, with 11 bases in between. This CDR3 region has 14 residues. The CDR3 region is CAIGTEYSNQPQHF. CDR3 DNA sequence: TGTGCCATCGGTACGGAGTATAGCAATCAGCCCCAGCATTTT.

The chain carries TRBV6-2 or TRBV6-3 and TRBJ2-3; 10 positions match TRBD2. The CDR3 spans 18 residues. The junction had 13 bases not matched to a gene; V was cut back by 3 bases and J by 4 bases. The germline CDR1 and CDR2 sequences are MNHEY and SVGEGT. This chain's CDR3 is CASSYYLAAGGVPDTQYF. For the CDR3, the DNA is TGTGCCAGCAGTTATTATCTCGCAGCGGGAGGGGTCCCAGATACGCAGTATTTT.

The chain uses TRBV29-1 and TRBJ1-1; 8 bases map to TRBD1. Germline assignment: CDR1 SQVTM and CDR2 ANQGSEA. J was trimmed by 4 bases and V by 7 bases; bases with no gene match: 11. The CDR3 consists of 14 residues. In DNA form, the CDR3 reads TGCAGCGCTCGACAGGGGCGACGCCCCACTGAAGCTTTCTTT. Its translation: CSARQGRRPTEAFF.

The chain employs TRBV6-2 or TRBV6-3 and TRBJ1-6; D ambiguous. Germline loops: CDR1 MNHEY, CDR2 SVGEGT. V was trimmed by 2 bases and J by 8 bases, leaving 16 bases between them. The CDR3 length is 16 residues. Written as DNA, the CDR3 is TGTGCCAGCAGTTACCCCGTCGGGGAGGGTGATTCACCCCTCCACTTT. Amino acids: CASSYPVGEGDSPLHF.

For this clone: An end of the junction differs from the germline gene, which may be a read error. The chain recombines TRBV5-1 with TRBJ1-6; 7 bases align to TRBD1. This CDR3 has 15 amino acids. Germline loops: CDR1 SGHRS, CDR2 YFSETQ. The CDR3 DNA follows: TGCGCCAGCAGATTGGGAGGGACAGAGAATTCACCCCTCCACTTT. This encodes CASRLGGTENSPLHF.

This chain uses TRBV7-8 with TRBJ2-1; D is possibly TRBD2 (6 bases). This CDR3 contains 16 residues. The ends were cut back, 4 bases at V and 0 bases at J, with 13 bases in the middle. Germline V gene data show CDR1 as SGHVS and CDR2 as FQNEAQ. The CDR3 DNA reads as TGTGCCAGCAGCTCCGCAGGGACTCTCTCCTACAATGAGCAGTTCTTC. It codes for CASSSAGTLSYNEQFF.